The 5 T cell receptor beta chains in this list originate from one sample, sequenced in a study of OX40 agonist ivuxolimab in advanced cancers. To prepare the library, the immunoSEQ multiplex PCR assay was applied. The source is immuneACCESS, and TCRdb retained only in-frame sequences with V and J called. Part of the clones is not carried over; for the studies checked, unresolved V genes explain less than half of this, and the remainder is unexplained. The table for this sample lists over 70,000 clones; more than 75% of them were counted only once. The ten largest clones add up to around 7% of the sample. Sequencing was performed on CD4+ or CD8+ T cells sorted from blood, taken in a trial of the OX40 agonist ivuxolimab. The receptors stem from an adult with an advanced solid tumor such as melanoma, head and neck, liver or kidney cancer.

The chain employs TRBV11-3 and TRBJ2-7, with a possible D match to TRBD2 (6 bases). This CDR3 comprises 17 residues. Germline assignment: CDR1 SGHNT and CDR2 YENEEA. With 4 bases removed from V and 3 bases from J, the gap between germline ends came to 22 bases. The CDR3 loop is CASSSPVSGADLYEQYF. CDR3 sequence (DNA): TGTGCCAGCAGCTCCCCCGTTTCGGGAGCGGATCTCTACGAGCAGTACTTC.

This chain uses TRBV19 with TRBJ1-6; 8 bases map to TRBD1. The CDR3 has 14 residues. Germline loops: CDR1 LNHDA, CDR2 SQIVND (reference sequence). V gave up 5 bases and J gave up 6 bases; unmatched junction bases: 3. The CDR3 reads CASSGTGGNSPLHF. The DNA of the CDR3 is TGTGCCAGTAGTGGGACAGGCGGTAATTCACCCCTCCACTTT.

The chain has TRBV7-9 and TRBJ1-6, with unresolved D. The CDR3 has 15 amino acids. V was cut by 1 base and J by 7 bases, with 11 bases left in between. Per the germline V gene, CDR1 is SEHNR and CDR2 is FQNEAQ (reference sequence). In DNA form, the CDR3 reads TGTGCCAGCAGCTTAGTTGGGGTTGAGAATTCACCCCTCCACTTT. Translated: CASSLVGVENSPLHF.

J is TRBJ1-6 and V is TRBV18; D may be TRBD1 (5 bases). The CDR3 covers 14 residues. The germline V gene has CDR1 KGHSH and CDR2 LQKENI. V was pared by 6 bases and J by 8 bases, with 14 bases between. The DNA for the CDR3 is TGTGCCAGCTCCCCGACAGAAGATTATTCACCCCTCCACTTT. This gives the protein CASSPTEDYSPLHF. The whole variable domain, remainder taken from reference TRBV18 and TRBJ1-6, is NAGVMQNPRHLVRRRGQEARLRCSPMKGHSHVYWYRQLPEEGLKFMVYLQKENIIDESGMPKERFSAEFPKEGPSILRIQQVVRGDSAAYFCASSPTEDYSPLHFGNGTRLTVT.

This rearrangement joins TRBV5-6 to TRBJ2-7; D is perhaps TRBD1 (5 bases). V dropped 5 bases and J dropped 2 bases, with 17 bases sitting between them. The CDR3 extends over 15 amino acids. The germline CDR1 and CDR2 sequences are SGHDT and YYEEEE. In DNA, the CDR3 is TGTGCCAGCAGGACGCCGAAGGGGCCTGCCTACGAGCAGTACTTC. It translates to CASRTPKGPAYEQYF.